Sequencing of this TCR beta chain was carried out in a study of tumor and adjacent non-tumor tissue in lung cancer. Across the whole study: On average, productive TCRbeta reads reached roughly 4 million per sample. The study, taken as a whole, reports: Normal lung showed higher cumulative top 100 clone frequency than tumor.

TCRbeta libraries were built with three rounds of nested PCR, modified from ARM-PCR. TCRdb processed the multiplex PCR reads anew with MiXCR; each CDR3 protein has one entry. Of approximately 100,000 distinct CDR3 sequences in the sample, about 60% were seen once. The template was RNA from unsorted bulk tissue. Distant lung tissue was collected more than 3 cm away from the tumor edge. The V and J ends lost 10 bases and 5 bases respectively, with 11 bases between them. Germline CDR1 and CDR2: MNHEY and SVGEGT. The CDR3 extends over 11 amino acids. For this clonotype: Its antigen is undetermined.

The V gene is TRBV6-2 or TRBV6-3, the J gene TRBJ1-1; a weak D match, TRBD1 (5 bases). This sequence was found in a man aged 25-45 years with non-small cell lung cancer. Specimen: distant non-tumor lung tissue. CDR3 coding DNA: TGTGCCAACCGTGACAGAACTGAAGCTTTCTTT. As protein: CANRDRTEAFF.